This entry features one T cell receptor (beta chain) sequence. This CDR3 has 13 amino acids. Germline V CDR1 and CDR2: SGHDN, FVKESK. The germline V and J ends were trimmed by 2 bases and 3 bases, with 2 bases remaining between them. These data originate in a study of blood T cell repertoires in COVID-19. On the study more broadly: PBMCs, B-cell-depleted T cells, or T cells provided the cDNA or gDNA that made up the material.

Clones were read by immunoSEQ multiplex PCR, and TCRdb kept only the in-frame ones, dropping some. The data show about 140,000 clones, roughly 88% seen once. This receptor was identified in a woman between 50 and 59 years old with acute or convalescent COVID-19. The material sequenced was peripheral blood. The gene calls are TRBV14 and TRBJ1-6, with no clear D. CDR3 bases: TGTGCCAGCAGCCAACTCTATAATTCACCCCTCCACTTT. This gives the protein CASSQLYNSPLHF.